Each of the 27 T cell receptor beta chains below was sequenced from the same sample in a study of blood T cell repertoires in COVID-19. Generated by immunoSEQ multiplex PCR, the TCRdb table keeps only in-frame clones and is missing some. The table lists 200,000 or so clones, approximately 84% of them singletons. Sequencing used peripheral blood. These receptors were collected from a human donor with acute or convalescent COVID-19. The donor label of this sample is uncertain.

The V and J genes are TRBV12-5 and TRBJ2-7, with 7 positions matching TRBD2. CDR1 and CDR2 from the germline V gene are LGHNT and FRNRAP. The CDR3 contains 13 residues. J gave up 3 bases and V 6 bases, and 5 bases lay outside the gene matches. CDR3 in amino acids: CASGLTSSYEQYF. CDR3 nucleotides: TGTGCTAGTGGCCTGACTAGCAGCTACGAGCAGTACTTC.

CDR3 in amino acids: CASSPSHGAGNSPLHF. The CDR3 DNA sequence: TGTGCCAGCAGCCCCTCTCATGGGGCTGGGAATTCACCCCTCCACTTT. The chain joins TRBV28 to TRBJ1-6, with D possibly matching TRBD1 (5 bases). Germline V CDR1 and CDR2: MDHEN, SYDVKM. The CDR3 runs 16 residues. Trimming removed 6 bases from V and 7 bases from J, with 19 bases in between.

This clone is a singleton in its sample. CDR3 sequence (DNA): TGCGCCAGCAGCCAAGGGACTAGCAGAGGCACAGATACGCAGTATTTT. Residues: CASSQGTSRGTDTQYF. The chain employs TRBV4-1 and TRBJ2-3, with TRBD2 matching over 8 bases. Germline CDR1 and CDR2: MGHRA and YSYEKL. V shed 1 base and J 1 base; nucleotides not matched to a gene: 4. This CDR3 is built from 16 residues.

The chain carries TRBV27 and TRBJ1-2; 9 nucleotides match TRBD1. The V segment lost 6 bases and the J segment 7 bases; nucleotides outside the gene matches: 6. This CDR3 is 13 amino acids long. Germline V CDR1 and CDR2: MNHEY, SMNVEV (reference sequence). This chain's CDR3 is CASRTGGGLGYTF. In nucleotides, the CDR3 is TGTGCCAGCAGGACAGGGGGAGGTCTTGGCTACACCTTC.

The rearrangement links TRBV29-1 to TRBJ1-2; 8 bases are shared with TRBD1. The germline V gene has CDR1 SQVTM and CDR2 ANQGSEA. The CDR3 spans 15 residues. The V gene end was trimmed by 6 bases and the J gene end by 6 bases; junction bases not matched to a gene: 15. The CDR3 is CSVLRDRSAGDGYTF. The CDR3 nucleotides are TGCAGCGTCCTCCGGGACAGGAGCGCCGGGGATGGCTACACCTTC. The variable domain in full, completed from reference TRBV29-1 and TRBJ1-2, reads SAVISQKPSRDICQRGTSLTIQCQVDSQVTMMFWYRQQPGQSLTLIATANQGSEATYESGFVIDKFPISRPNLTFSTLTVSNMSPEDSSIYLCSVLRDRSAGDGYTFGSGTRLTVV.

This chain uses TRBV10-3 with TRBJ1-1; 9 nucleotides align to TRBD1. This CDR3 contains 15 residues. Germline V gene data show CDR1 as ENHRY and CDR2 as SYGVKD. With V trimmed by 10 bases and J by 4 bases, 13 bases remained unmatched. The CDR3, as DNA: TGTGCCACCGCACTACTCACAGGGGGCAGCACTGAAGCTTTCTTT. It is translated as CATALLTGGSTEAFF.

This clone has more than one count but fewer than ten. The chain links TRBV29-1 to TRBJ1-1, with a possible D match to TRBD1 (6 bases). Germline V lookup: CDR1 SQVTM, CDR2 ANQGSEA. The CDR3 has 14 amino acids. The V end lost 6 bases, the J end lost 5 bases, and 19 bases lay between the germline ends. CDR3 sequence reads: CSVPSGQTLTEAFF. In nucleotides, the CDR3 is TGCAGCGTACCTTCGGGACAAACGCTTACTGAAGCTTTCTTT.

J is TRBJ2-5 and V is TRBV10-2; no clear D. Germline V lookup: CDR1 WSHSY, CDR2 SAAADI. Between the trimmed V and J ends, which lost 7 bases and 2 bases, there was a span of 5 bases. The CDR3 is 11 amino acids. The CDR3 reads CASKRQETQYF. The CDR3 region has the DNA TGCGCCAGCAAACGGCAAGAGACCCAGTACTTC.

CDR3 region: CASSILGQGASGANVLTF. Written as DNA, the CDR3 is TGTGCCAGTAGTATCCTCGGACAGGGGGCCTCTGGGGCCAACGTCCTGACTTTC. The chain has TRBV19 and TRBJ2-6, with 11 bases fitting TRBD1. V lost 3 bases, J lost 0 bases, and 4 bases stayed unmatched. The CDR3 contains 18 residues. Germline-derived CDR1 and CDR2 are LNHDA and SQIVND (reference sequence). Based on the CDR3 plus reference TRBV19 and TRBJ2-6, the full variable domain is DGGITQSPKYLFRKEGQNVTLSCEQNLNHDAMYWYRQDPGQGLRLIYYSQIVNDFQKGDIAEGYSVSREKKESFPLTVTSAQKNPTAFYLCASSILGQGASGANVLTFGAGSRLTVL.

The CDR3 region is CASSLGQGRGTEAFF. CDR3 sequence (DNA): TGTGCCAGCAGCTTAGGACAGGGGAGGGGCACTGAAGCTTTCTTT. The rearrangement links TRBV11-2 to TRBJ1-1; 8 bases line up with TRBD1. The CDR3 has 15 amino acids. Germline V CDR1 and CDR2: SGHAT, FQNNGV. J gave up 4 bases and V 1 base, and 5 bases lay outside the gene matches.

The chain uses TRBV29-1 and TRBJ1-1, with D perhaps TRBD1 (5 bases). Germline CDR1 reads SQVTM; CDR2 reads ANQGSEA. Trimming took off 2 bases at V and 2 bases at J, with 12 bases between the two ends. The CDR3 extends over 14 amino acids. The CDR3 DNA follows: TGCAGCGTTGAAAGAGACAGTAAAAACACTGAAGCTTTCTTT. Its translation: CSVERDSKNTEAFF.

The chain recombines TRBV7-2 with TRBJ2-2; D not certain. There are 13 residues in the CDR3. With 5 bases removed from V and 3 bases from J, the gap between germline ends came to 7 bases. CDR1 and CDR2 from the germline V gene are SGHTA and FQGNSA. The CDR3 is CASSPPYTGELFF. The CDR3 DNA reads TGTGCCAGCAGCCCCCCATACACCGGGGAGCTGTTTTTT. Using reference TRBV7-2 and TRBJ2-2 for the parts outside the CDR3, the full variable domain is GAGVSQSPSNKVTEKGKDVELRCDPISGHTALYWYRQSLGQGLEFLIYFQGNSAPDKSGLPSDRFSAERTGGSVSTLTIQRTQQEDSAVYLCASSPPYTGELFFGEGSRLTVL.

The gene calls are TRBV2 and TRBJ2-5, with 9 bases lining up with TRBD2. The CDR3 runs 13 residues. Germline V lookup: CDR1 SNHLY, CDR2 FYNNEI. V lost 7 bases, J lost 5 bases, and 5 bases stayed unmatched. The CDR3 DNA reads TGTGCCAGCACGGCGGGAGGGGGTGAGACCCAGTACTTC. Protein product: CASTAGGGETQYF. Full variable domain (outside the CDR3, taken from reference TRBV2 and TRBJ2-5): EPEVTQTPSHQVTQMGQEVILRCVPISNHLYFYWYRQILGQKVEFLVSFYNNEISEKSEIFDDQFSVERPDGSNFTLKIRSTKLEDSAMYFCASTAGGGETQYFGPGTRLLVL.

The J gene is TRBJ2-7, the V gene TRBV28; TRBD2 is a possible D gene (6 bases). The CDR3 is 14 amino acids. Trimming removed 6 bases from V and 3 bases from J, with 15 bases in between. The germline CDR1 and CDR2 sequences are MDHEN and SYDVKM. The chain's CDR3 is CASRGGVRVYEQYF. The CDR3 coding sequence is TGTGCCAGCAGGGGCGGGGTTCGTGTCTACGAGCAGTACTTC.

The J gene is TRBJ1-1, the V gene TRBV30; D might be TRBD1 (6 bases). Trimming took off 0 bases at V and 2 bases at J, with 19 bases between the two ends. The CDR3 runs 17 residues. Germline V gene data show CDR1 as GTSNPN and CDR2 as SVGIG (reference sequence). The CDR3, as DNA: TGTGCCTGGAGTGTAGCCCGCACCACGGGACATAACACTGAAGCTTTCTTT. This sequence encodes CAWSVARTTGHNTEAFF.

The rearrangement links TRBV19 to TRBJ2-5; the D is unclear. CDR3 size: 15 residues. Trimming shortened V by 1 base and J by 0 bases, and 9 bases separated the two germline ends. Germline V CDR1 and CDR2: LNHDA, SQIVND (reference sequence). The CDR3 DNA sequence: TGTGCCAGTAGTATAGCCAGGTCGAACCAAGAGACCCAGTACTTC. This encodes CASSIARSNQETQYF.

The rearrangement joins TRBV4-2 to TRBJ2-7; D gene unclear. CDR3 size: 14 residues. Germline-derived CDR1 and CDR2 are LGHNA and YNFKEQ. Trimming took off 0 bases at V and 0 bases at J, with 6 bases between the two ends. The DNA for the CDR3 is TGTGCCAGCAGCCAAGATCTACGCTCCTACGAGCAGTACTTC. Translated, it gives CASSQDLRSYEQYF.

The J gene is TRBJ2-7, the V gene TRBV27; tentative D call: TRBD2 (6 bases). V gave up 5 bases and J gave up 4 bases, with 12 bases separating them. CDR3 length equals 13 residues. CDR1 MNHEY and CDR2 SMNVEV come from the germline V gene (reference sequence). The CDR3 reads CASSRWGGYEQYF. In DNA form, the CDR3 reads TGTGCCAGCAGTCGCTGGGGAGGTTACGAGCAGTACTTC.

This clone was detected a few times. Other nucleotide sequences in the sample specify the same CDR3. V is TRBV27 and J is TRBJ1-5, with D possibly being TRBD1 (5 bases). This CDR3 region has 14 residues. The V gene lost 3 bases and the J gene lost 2 bases, with 8 bases spanning the gap. Per the germline V gene, CDR1 is MNHEY and CDR2 is SMNVEV (reference sequence). The CDR3 is CASSFREGNQPQHF. CDR3 nucleotide sequence: TGTGCCAGCAGTTTCAGGGAGGGCAATCAGCCCCAGCATTTT.

This chain links TRBV9 with TRBJ2-5; 11 nucleotides agree with TRBD2. Germline-derived CDR1 and CDR2 are SGDLS and YYNGEE. The CDR3 has 17 residues. With V trimmed by 2 bases and J by 1 base, 7 bases remained unmatched. This chain's CDR3 is CASSVGPGLAAQETQYF. CDR3 DNA: TGTGCCAGCAGCGTTGGCCCGGGACTAGCGGCCCAAGAGACCCAGTACTTC. Full variable domain (outside the CDR3, taken from reference TRBV9 and TRBJ2-5): DSGVTQTPKHLITATGQRVTLRCSPRSGDLSVYWYQQSLDQGLQFLIQYYNGEERAKGNILERFSAQQFPDLHSELNLSSLELGDSALYFCASSVGPGLAAQETQYFGPGTRLLVL.

The V and J genes are TRBV18 and TRBJ2-2; TRBD1 matches at 8 bases. Germline assignment: CDR1 KGHSH and CDR2 LQKENI. V lost 3 bases and J lost 5; bases outside the gene matches: 5. CDR3 size: 15 residues. The CDR3 loop reads CASSPGQARTGELFF. The CDR3 DNA reads TGTGCCAGCTCACCGGGACAGGCAAGAACCGGGGAGCTGTTTTTT.

V is TRBV21-1 and J is TRBJ2-7; the D call of TRBD2 is as the table states it, not checked on the DNA. TRBV21-1 is shown as a pseudogene. CDR3 length equals 21 residues. The chain's CDR3 is CASSRAIRGVVSSGRPDEQYF. CDR3 bases: TGTGCCAGCAGCAGGGCCATCCGGGGGGTAGTCAGTAGCGGGAGACCTGACGAGCAGTACTTC.

The genes are TRBV20-1 and TRBJ2-1; TRBD2 matches 9 bases. The CDR3 has 15 residues. V lost 3 bases to trimming and J lost 4 bases; unmatched junction nucleotides: 7. Germline values: CDR1 DFQATT, CDR2 SNEGSKA (reference sequence). The CDR3 region has the DNA TGCAGTGCTAGTCGGGCTAGCGGGGTGTACAATGAGCAGTTCTTC. Translated, it gives CSASRASGVYNEQFF.

This chain links TRBV5-4 with TRBJ2-3, with TRBD2 matching 9 bases. Losses at the gene ends were 2 bases for V and 6 bases for J; bases not matched to a gene: 10. The CDR3 spans 16 residues. CDR1 is SGHNT and CDR2 is YYREEE in the germline V gene (reference sequence). This CDR3 reads CASSFSSGVRGDTQYF. The CDR3 region has the DNA TGTGCCAGCAGCTTTTCTAGCGGGGTACGGGGGGATACGCAGTATTTT.

This rearrangement joins TRBV19 to TRBJ2-2; 9 nucleotides align to TRBD2. This CDR3 region has 16 residues. Germline values: CDR1 LNHDA, CDR2 SQIVND (reference sequence). Trimming took 2 bases from V and 4 from J; bases not matched to a gene: 5. The CDR3 nucleotides are TGTGCCAGTAGTATACCTAGCGGGGCCGGCACCGGGGAGCTGTTTTTT. Protein sequence: CASSIPSGAGTGELFF.

The V call is TRBV28, the J call TRBJ2-3, with 8 bases that match TRBD2. This CDR3 is 17 amino acids long. V was clipped by 3 bases and J by 5 bases; unmatched bases: 13. Looked up from germline, CDR1 is MDHEN and CDR2 is SYDVKM. The CDR3: CASSLYSAGGGEDTQYF. The CDR3, as DNA: TGTGCCAGCAGTTTGTATAGCGCGGGAGGAGGGGAAGATACGCAGTATTTT.

This clone was seen a handful of times. The chain couples TRBV24-1 to TRBJ2-5; 7 bases line up with TRBD2. Germline V gene lookup returns CDR1 KGHDR and CDR2 SFDVKD. The CDR3 is 16 residues long. Losses at the gene ends were 9 bases for V and 3 bases for J; bases not matched to a gene: 15. CDR3 bases: TGTGCCACCGGAGGAGGGGTATGGGGAGGGGAAGAGACCCAGTACTTC. Its translation is CATGGGVWGGEETQYF.